This T cell receptor beta chain was captured in a study of siplizumab effects on memory and regulatory T cells. Study-wide findings and caveats: In unstimulated cells, naive T cells appeared more diverse than memory T cells and seemed major alloresponse contributors. Just a small share of alloreactive clones was traced back to unstimulated subsets. Naive versus memory phenotype went unassigned for roughly 80-96% of proliferating CD4+ or CD8+ clones.

Per sample, 75,000 to 100,000 TCR templates underwent assay. Using immunoSEQ multiplex PCR, the repertoire was profiled, and TCRdb retains in-frame clones only, with some absent. The sample has about 110,000 clones, roughly 91% seen once. Remarks on this clone: The antigen is not known.

This CDR3 has 16 amino acids. Per the germline V gene, CDR1 is ENHRY and CDR2 is SYGVKD. The J segment lost 3 bases and the V segment lost 4 bases, leaving 7 bases of the junction unmatched. Sequencing used CD4+ T cells sorted from blood. This receptor was identified in a human donor in good health. The chain employs TRBV10-3 and TRBJ2-7; 12 nucleotides align to TRBD2. CDR3 protein: CAISGTSGEAIYEQYF. For the CDR3, the DNA is TGTGCCATCAGTGGGACTAGCGGGGAGGCTATCTACGAGCAGTACTTC.